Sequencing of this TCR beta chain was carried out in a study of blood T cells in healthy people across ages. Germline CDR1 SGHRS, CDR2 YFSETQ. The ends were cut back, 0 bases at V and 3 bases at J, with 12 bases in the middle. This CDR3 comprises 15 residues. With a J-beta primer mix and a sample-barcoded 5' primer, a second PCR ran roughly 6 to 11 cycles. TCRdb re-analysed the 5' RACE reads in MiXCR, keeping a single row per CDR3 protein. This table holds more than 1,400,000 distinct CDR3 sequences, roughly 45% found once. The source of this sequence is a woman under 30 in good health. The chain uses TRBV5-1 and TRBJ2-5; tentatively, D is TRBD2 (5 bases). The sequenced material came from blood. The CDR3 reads CASSLAGINEETQYF. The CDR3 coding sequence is TGCGCCAGCAGCTTGGCCGGGATCAACGAAGAGACCCAGTACTTC.